This TCR beta chain was captured by sequencing in a study of vaccination and CD4 T cells after COVID-19. Background on the study: Convalescent patients had positive nasal swab PCR results for SARS-CoV-2. Disease was mild in several and severe in one. Treatment of control cultures consisted of a CEFX pool, an HIV-1 Nef pool, or no peptide.

Treatment described: approximately 9-day PBMC culture with coronavirus spike peptide pools or control peptides (ViraFEST assay). Fresh IL-2 medium was used to replace half of the medium on days 3 and 7. V dropped 3 bases and J dropped 3 bases, with 12 bases sitting between them. Germline CDR1 and CDR2: SGHNT and YENEEA. The CDR3 runs 14 residues. The study sequenced cultured CD4+ T cell DNA using the Oncomine TCR Beta short-read assay. TCRdb reprocessed the PCR reads with MiXCR, giving one entry per CDR3 protein. The sample yields 8,500 to 11,000 distinct CDR3 sequences, roughly 64% seen once. A few counts support this clonotype. Antigen: not known.

Specimen: CD4+ T cells from blood, cultured in vitro. V usage is TRBV11-3 and J usage is TRBJ2-7; D unresolved. The sequence derives from a human donor who had recovered from COVID-19. CDR3 sequence: CASSFSDALYEQYF. The CDR3 region has the DNA TGTGCCAGCAGCTTTTCGGACGCCCTCTACGAGCAGTACTTC.